This T cell receptor beta chain comes out of a study of T cells after yellow fever vaccination. Study outcomes and limitations: A limited proportion of clonotypes was detected within both the CD4 and CD8 compartments. Contaminants from the bulk population, in the form of abundant clonotypes, could be found in FACS-sorted repertoires. Peaking on day 5 versus 15, the secondary response was faster but weaker.

As for this clonotype: What it recognizes is unknown.

In TCRdb, the 5' RACE reads were re-called with MiXCR into one record per CDR3 protein. There are approximately 300,000 distinct CDR3 sequences in the sample; about 10% occur only once, and approximately 3% lies in the top ten. Specimen: CD4+ T cells sorted from PBMCs, collected 45 days after the yellow fever booster vaccination. The clonotype comes from a man between 18 and 29 years old who received the YFV17D yellow fever vaccine.

As DNA, the CDR3 is TGTGCCAGCAGCTTGGGGGAGGGTTCACCCCTCCACTTT. This encodes CASSLGEGSPLHF. The chain joins TRBV11-2 to TRBJ1-6; D may be TRBD1 (5 bases). V was shortened by 3 bases and J by 9 bases, with 9 bases between the two germline ends. Germline V gene lookup returns CDR1 SGHAT and CDR2 FQNNGV. The CDR3 is 13 amino acids.